The rows below give T cell receptor beta chains drawn from one sample of a study of T cells in Graves' hyperthyroidism and ophthalmopathy. In TCRdb, the multiplex PCR reads were re-called with MiXCR into one record per CDR3 protein. In the table there are over 400,000 distinct CDR3 sequences, roughly 14% of which are singletons. Sequencing input: blood. The receptors shown here come from a man between 18 and 35 years old with Graves' ophthalmopathy. The CDR3 runs from the conserved cysteine through the conserved F or W. A D gene is named only where the DNA matches it firmly. Not every row has a clone size; where given, it reads once, few, many or a size class.

d_call	clone_size	j_call	v_call	cdr3_nt	cdr3_aa
TRBD1	many	TRBJ2-1	TRBV7-2	TGTGCCAGCAGCTTAAGGACAGGGGGCGGTGAGCAGTTCTTC	CASSLRTGGGEQFF
TRBD2	many	TRBJ2-7	TRBV27	TGTGCCAGCAGTTCCCCTAGCGGGAGCTACGAGCAGTACTTC	CASSSPSGSYEQYF
NA	few	TRBJ2-5	TRBV4-1	TGCGCCAGCAGCCAAGGCGGGGTGCCAGGGTTGGGGTCCGGAGAGACCCAGTACTTC	CASSQGGVPGLGSGETQYF
TRBD1	many	TRBJ2-2	TRBV12-3/TRBV12-4	TGTGCCAGCAGACGACAGGGAGACACCGGGGAGCTGTTTTTT	CASRRQGDTGELFF
TRBD1	many	TRBJ2-1	TRBV7-8	TGTGCCAGCAGCTCGGACAGGGGTGGGTACAATGAGCAGTTCTTC	CASSSDRGGYNEQFF
TRBD2	few	TRBJ2-7	TRBV15	TGTGCCACCAGCAGCGAAGGGGACTACGGGCAGTACTTC	CATSSEGDYGQYF
NA	NA	TRBJ2-3	TRBV25-1	TGTGCCAGCAGTGACGAGGGGGGGTGGGAGCCTAGCACAGATACGCAGTATTTT	CASSDEGGWEPSTDTQYF
NA	few	TRBJ2-3	TRBV3-1	TGTGCCAGCAGCCCCCAACGAAGAATAGATACGCAGTATTTT	CASSPQRRIDTQYF
NA	few	TRBJ2-5	TRBV30	TGTGCCGGTAGGGGGGGGGCCAAGAAGACCCAGTACTTC	CAGRGGAKKTQYF
NA	NA	TRBJ2-1	TRBV7-9	TGTGCCAGCAGCTCCGCTCCGGGACTTTATAATGAGCAGTTCTTC	CASSSAPGLYNEQFF
NA	many	TRBJ2-7	TRBV30	TGTGCCTGGATGGGAGAGGACAGCTCCTACGAGCAGTACTTC	CAWMGEDSSYEQYF
TRBD1	many	TRBJ2-5	TRBV11-2	TGTGCCAGCAGCGTAGGGACAGGGCGAGAGACCCAGTACTTC	CASSVGTGRETQYF
NA	many	TRBJ1-1	TRBV18	TGTGCCAGCTCACCCCTGGCAGGAGAGAACACTGAAGCTTTCTTT	CASSPLAGENTEAFF
TRBD2	many	TRBJ2-3	TRBV3-1	TGTGCCAGCAGCCTCGGGGGGAGGCCAGATACGCAGTATTTT	CASSLGGRPDTQYF
NA	few	TRBJ1-2	TRBV24-1	TGTGCCACCAGTGATTTCAGCCCAGGGAGCAAACACTATGGCTACACCTTC	CATSDFSPGSKHYGYTF
NA	many	TRBJ2-1	TRBV3-1	TGTGCCAGCAGCCAGAGCAGGGTCAGTGAGCAGTTCTTC	CASSQSRVSEQFF
TRBD1	many	TRBJ1-6	TRBV12-3/TRBV12-4	TGTGCCAGCGGGGACAGCTCCTATAATTCACCCCTCCACTTT	CASGDSSYNSPLHF
NA	few	TRBJ2-5	TRBV6-6	TGTGCCAGCAGTTACTCGCGAAAGTTGCAGGGGGGCGACCCTATTGAGACCCAGTACTTC	CASSYSRKLQGGDPIETQYF
NA	many	TRBJ1-2	TRBV20-1	TGCAGTGCTAGAGATGTGAGGTCTAACTATGGCTACACCTTC	CSARDVRSNYGYTF
NA	few	TRBJ1-1	TRBV6-1	TGTGCCAGCAGCCCGCCCGATGGGGGCACTGAAGCTTTCTTT	CASSPPDGGTEAFF
NA	NA	TRBJ2-6	TRBV6-1	TGTGCCGAACATGACAGTTCTGGGGCCAACGTCCTGGCTTTC	CAEHDSSGANVLAF
NA	few	TRBJ2-1	TRBV25-1	TGTGCCAGCAGTGAAGAAAAAGGGCACAATGAGCAGTTCTTC	CASSEEKGHNEQFF
NA	NA	TRBJ2-7	TRBV10-2	TGCGCCAGCAGTGAGACAGCCGGGACGGTAAACTACGAGCAGTACTTC	CASSETAGTVNYEQYF
TRBD1	many	TRBJ1-1	TRBV29-1	TGCAGCGGGAGGGACAGGGACCACACTGAAGCTTTCTTT	CSGRDRDHTEAFF
NA	NA	TRBJ2-1	TRBV5-1	TGCGCCAGCAGCTTGGGTGGGGGACAATACAATGAGCAGTTCTTC	CASSLGGGQYNEQFF
NA	few	TRBJ2-1	TRBV10-1	TGCGCCAGCAGTGAGTGGGGCTACAATGAGCAGTTCTTC	CASSEWGYNEQFF
NA	NA	TRBJ1-6	TRBV19	TGTGCCAGTAGTATGAATGGGGGCACCTATAATTCACCCCTCCACTTT	CASSMNGGTYNSPLHF
NA	NA	TRBJ1-2	TRBV5-1	TGCGCCAGCGGTTCCTCCGAGGGCACGGCGAACTATGGCTACACCTTC	CASGSSEGTANYGYTF
TRBD1	few	TRBJ1-2	TRBV18	TGTGCCAGCTCTTCGGACAGGGCTCTGTGGGGCTACACCTTC	CASSSDRALWGYTF
NA	many	TRBJ2-2	TRBV2	TGTGCCAGCAGTGAAGCGTCGGGGGTGCGCACCGGGGAGCTGTTTTTT	CASSEASGVRTGELFF
TRBD1	NA	TRBJ2-7	TRBV7-6	TGTGCCAGCAGCCCAGGGGACAGGGGCGAGCAGTACTTC	CASSPGDRGEQYF
NA	many	TRBJ1-4	TRBV2	TGTGCCAGCACGGGGGGCTCTAATGAAAAACTGTTTTTT	CASTGGSNEKLFF
NA	many	TRBJ1-2	TRBV6-1	TGTGCCAGCAGTGAAAACAGGGTAGGGGACTATGGCTACACCTTC	CASSENRVGDYGYTF
NA	many	TRBJ1-1	TRBV5-1	TGCGCCAGCAGCACCATTGACACTGAAGCTTTCTTT	CASSTIDTEAFF
NA	many	TRBJ2-7	TRBV27	TGTGCCACTCCCTCCCAACCATCCATCTTCTACGAGCAGTACTTC	CATPSQPSIFYEQYF